This T cell receptor beta chain was profiled in a study of spatial heterogeneity in lung cancer. TCRdb reanalysed the 5' RACE reads using MiXCR and keeps one entry per CDR3 protein. The sample shows some 9,800 distinct CDR3 sequences, about 53% of them seen only once. The study's findings and limits: One measure, the expanded intratumoral alpha and beta TCR count, tracked tumor mutation counts.

Time point: sample taken at primary tumor resection. This clonotype was counted a few times. Its antigen remains unknown. Found in a library prepared for alpha chains, this beta chain is an off-target read, and its abundance has little meaning. Source: lung tumor tissue, taken at surgery. This receptor was taken from a female donor with early-stage non-small cell lung cancer.

Here the CDR3 reads CASSPTGSTEAFF. The CDR3 coding sequence is TGTGCCAGCAGTCCTACAGGGAGCACTGAAGCTTTCTTT. The chain links TRBV6-6 to TRBJ1-1; weak D call: TRBD1 (6 bases). The CDR3 loop spans 13 amino acids. V lost 5 bases to trimming and J lost 4 bases, with 11 bases between them. From germline, CDR1 is MNHNY and CDR2 SVGAGI (reference sequence).